The 24 T cell receptor beta chains in this list originate from one sample, sequenced in a study of vaccination and CD4 T cells after COVID-19. The Oncomine TCR Beta short-read assay generated sequence data from the DNA of cultured CD4+ T cells. A single record per CDR3 protein comes from TCRdb applying MiXCR to the PCR reads. The sample includes roughly 16,000 distinct CDR3 sequences, about 50% of them seen just once. No antigens are known for them. As for treatment: approximately nine-day PBMC culture with coronavirus spike peptide pools or control peptides (ViraFEST assay). Sequencing was done on a sample of CD4+ T cells from blood, cultured in vitro. The receptors originated from a human donor who had recovered from COVID-19.

The J gene is TRBJ2-5, the V gene TRBV7-2; weak D call: TRBD2 (6 bases). Trimming shortened V by 2 bases and J by 7 bases, and 8 bases separated the two germline ends. The CDR3 runs to 12 residues. Germline CDR1 is SGHTA and CDR2 is FQGNSA. The CDR3 loop reads CASSLSGGTQYF. CDR3 coding DNA: TGTGCCAGCAGCTTATCCGGGGGGACCCAGTACTTC.

The V gene is TRBV10-3, the J gene TRBJ2-7, with 7 bases matching TRBD1. The germline V gene encodes CDR1 ENHRY and CDR2 SYGVKD. The CDR3 consists of 13 residues. J gave up 7 bases and V 4 bases, and 7 bases lay outside the gene matches. As DNA, the CDR3 is TGTGCCATCAGTGGCGGACAGGCAGAAGAGCAGTACTTC. Translating it yields CAISGGQAEEQYF.

Concerning this clonotype: No DNA is shown, since the ends of the CDR3 on it are uncertain; the CDR3 is the one TCRdb lists. The chain employs TRBV21-1 and TRBJ2-1; the table's D gene call, TRBD1, was not cross checked with the DNA. TRBV21-1 is deemed a pseudogene. The CDR3 totals 18 residues, both ends included. CDR3 sequence reads: CASFTPLWGQGSRNEQFF.

V usage is TRBV20-1 and J usage is TRBJ2-3; D is ambiguous. This CDR3 has 14 residues. Germline assignment: CDR1 DFQATT and CDR2 SNEGSKA (reference sequence). V was clipped by 5 bases and J by 2 bases, with 14 bases between them. CDR3 DNA: TGCAGTGCTCGGGTCCCAACCTCCACAGATACGCAGTATTTT. Its translation: CSARVPTSTDTQYF.

The count of this clonotype is one. CDR3 region: CASGNAGELFF. The CDR3 DNA reads as TGTGCCAGCGGCAACGCCGGGGAGCTGTTTTTT. The chain recombines TRBV6-2 or TRBV6-3 with TRBJ2-2, with no clear D. The CDR3 loop spans 11 amino acids. V was pared by 8 bases and J by 6 bases, with 7 bases between. Germline values: CDR1 MNHEY, CDR2 SVGEGT.

This clonotype came up a few times. The chain joins TRBV2 to TRBJ2-5; weak D call: TRBD1 (6 bases). This CDR3 contains 12 residues. Germline V gene data show CDR1 as SNHLY and CDR2 as FYNNEI. The V gene lost 5 bases and the J gene lost 6 bases, with 10 bases spanning the gap. In DNA form, the CDR3 reads TGTGCCAGCAGTCGGCAGGGGCAGACCCAGTACTTC. This gives the protein CASSRQGQTQYF.

The chain combines TRBV7-9 with TRBJ1-1; D is undetermined. The CDR3 has 13 residues. CDR1 and CDR2 (germline): SEHNR, FQNEAQ (reference sequence). With 2 bases removed from V and 3 bases from J, the gap between germline ends came to 7 bases. The CDR3 nucleotides are TGTGCCAGCAGCTTACTGGCTGACACTGAAGCTTTCTTT. Residues: CASSLLADTEAFF.

The rearrangement links TRBV5-1 to TRBJ2-3; tentative D call: TRBD2 (6 bases). Trimming stripped 4 bases from V and 2 bases from J, with 14 bases between. The CDR3 contains 15 residues. Germline V lookup: CDR1 SGHRS, CDR2 YFSETQ. CDR3 DNA sequence: TGCGCCAGCAGCCTGACAGCGGGCCTCACAGATACGCAGTATTTT. This sequence encodes CASSLTAGLTDTQYF. Together with reference TRBV5-1 and TRBJ2-3, the CDR3 gives the full variable domain: KAGVTQTPRYLIKTRGQQVTLSCSPISGHRSVSWYQQTPGQGLQFLFEYFSETQRNKGNFPGRFSGRQFSNSRSEMNVSTLELGDSALYLCASSLTAGLTDTQYFGPGTRLTVL.

The table lists this clonotype with a few counts. This chain uses TRBV5-1 with TRBJ2-3; D not resolved. Germline-derived CDR1 and CDR2 are SGHRS and YFSETQ. With 2 bases removed from V and 0 bases from J, the gap between germline ends came to 10 bases. The CDR3 is made up of 15 amino acids. In DNA form, the CDR3 reads TGCGCCAGCAGCTTAGATCAAACTAGCACAGATACGCAGTATTTT. It translates to CASSLDQTSTDTQYF.

This sequence joins TRBV5-8 and TRBJ1-2, with D perhaps matching TRBD1 (5 bases). Trimming left V 2 bases short and J 2 bases short, with 7 bases between. CDR3 size: 13 residues. Germline V lookup: CDR1 SGHTS, CDR2 YDEGEE. CDR3: CASSFGGNYGYTF. Written as DNA, the CDR3 is TGTGCCAGCAGCTTTGGGGGAAACTATGGCTACACCTTC.

The J gene is TRBJ2-7, the V gene TRBV20-1; the match to TRBD2 covers 7 bases. Per germline, CDR1 DFQATT and CDR2 SNEGSKA (reference sequence). The CDR3 totals 14 residues. With V trimmed by 6 bases and J by 1 base, 9 bases remained unmatched. CDR3 DNA sequence: TGCAGTGCCGCGGGGGAGCGGAAATCCTACGAGCAGTACTTC. This gives the protein CSAAGERKSYEQYF.

A few counts support this clonotype. The chain recombines TRBV10-3 with TRBJ2-1; 12 bases are shared with TRBD2. This CDR3 has 17 amino acids. Germline V gene data show CDR1 as ENHRY and CDR2 as SYGVKD. The V and J ends lost 3 bases and 4 bases, in that order; junction bases with no gene match: 7. The CDR3 is CAISEGASGGGYNEQFF. The CDR3 DNA reads TGTGCCATCAGTGAAGGCGCTAGCGGGGGGGGATACAATGAGCAGTTCTTC.

CDR3 protein: CSGAQATEAFF. CDR3 coding DNA: TGCAGTGGGGCCCAGGCCACTGAAGCTTTCTTT. The rearrangement links TRBV20-1 to TRBJ1-1; D is undetermined. Trimming pared 7 bases from V and 4 bases from J, leaving 10 bases between. The CDR3 consists of 11 residues. The germline V gene encodes CDR1 DFQATT and CDR2 SNEGSKA (reference sequence).

The chain joins TRBV5-8 to TRBJ2-2; D is tentatively TRBD1 or TRBD2 (6 bases each). V lost 4 bases, J lost 0 bases, and 19 bases lay in between. The germline V gene encodes CDR1 SGHTS and CDR2 YDEGEE. The CDR3 loop spans 18 amino acids. In DNA form, the CDR3 reads TGTGCCAGCAGCCGGAGCCCCGGAGGGGGTTCGAACACCGGGGAGCTGTTTTTT. Encoded protein: CASSRSPGGGSNTGELFF.

The DNA for the CDR3 is TGTGCCAGCACTATAGGGAGCTCCTACGAGCAGTACTTC. It yields the protein CASTIGSSYEQYF. V is TRBV7-9 and J is TRBJ2-7; perhaps TRBD2 as D (5 bases). CDR1 and CDR2 from the germline V gene are SEHNR and FQNEAQ (reference sequence). Deletions cut 7 bases from V and 0 bases from J, with 10 bases between. The CDR3 has 13 residues. The entire variable domain, with the rest obtained from reference TRBV7-9 and TRBJ2-7, is as follows: DTGVSQNPRHKITKRGQNVTFRCDPISEHNRLYWYRQTLGQGPEFLTYFQNEAQLEKSRLLSDRFSAERPKGSFSTLEIQRTEQGDSAMYLCASTIGSSYEQYFGPGTRLTVT.

This clonotype is medium-sized. V is TRBV18 and J is TRBJ2-7, with a possible D match to TRBD2 (6 bases). This CDR3 has 13 amino acids. Germline V gene sequence: CDR1 KGHSH, CDR2 LQKENI. The V end lost 4 bases, the J end lost 7 bases, and 14 bases lay between the germline ends. The CDR3 here is CASSRDPAGEQYF. In nucleotides, the CDR3 is TGTGCCAGCTCACGAGACCCGGCGGGGGAGCAGTACTTC.

This sequence joins TRBV7-9 and TRBJ2-3; the D is unclear. V was pared by 3 bases and J by 3 bases, with 10 bases between. CDR3 length: 14 amino acids. Looked up from germline, CDR1 is SEHNR and CDR2 is FQNEAQ (reference sequence). CDR3 bases: TGTGCCAGCAGCTTCTTCGGCATGACAGATACGCAGTATTTT. This sequence encodes CASSFFGMTDTQYF.

The count of this clonotype is one. This rearrangement joins TRBV11-3 to TRBJ1-1; D gene ambiguous. This CDR3 has 13 residues. Germline loops: CDR1 SGHNT, CDR2 YENEEA. Trimming took off 10 bases at V and 0 bases at J, with 12 bases between the two ends. The CDR3 reads CATSDAMNTEAFF. As DNA, the CDR3 is TGTGCCACCTCGGACGCTATGAACACTGAAGCTTTCTTT.

This chain joins TRBV5-4 and TRBJ2-5; possibly TRBD1 for D (6 bases). The CDR3 spans 14 residues. Trimming cost V 5 bases and J 1 base, with 12 bases left between them. Germline V gene data show CDR1 as SGHNT and CDR2 as YYREEE (reference sequence). CDR3 amino acids: CASSRQALQETQYF. CDR3 nucleotide sequence: TGTGCCAGCAGTCGACAGGCGCTCCAAGAGACCCAGTACTTC. Together with reference TRBV5-4 and TRBJ2-5, the CDR3 gives the full variable domain: ETGVTQSPTHLIKTRGQQVTLRCSSQSGHNTVSWYQQALGQGPQFIFQYYREEENGRGNFPPRFSGLQFPNYSSELNVNALELDDSALYLCASSRQALQETQYFGPGTRLLVL.

This rearrangement joins TRBV6-1 to TRBJ1-6, with D possibly being TRBD1 (6 bases). V was shortened by 8 bases and J by 5 bases, with 13 bases between the two germline ends. The CDR3 is made up of 14 amino acids. The V gene's germline CDR1 is MNHNS and CDR2 SASEGT. The chain's CDR3 is CASGRTANNSPLHF. CDR3 in DNA: TGTGCCAGCGGCCGGACAGCGAATAATTCACCCCTCCACTTT.

J is TRBJ1-5 and V is TRBV4-2, with 9 nucleotides matching TRBD1. CDR3 size: 20 residues. Germline V gene lookup returns CDR1 LGHNA and CDR2 YNFKEQ. The trim removed 1 base at V and 2 bases at J, leaving 15 bases unmatched. CDR3 DNA: TGTGCCAGCAGCCAAGTGGGGGGTGGAACAGGGGGCTCGGGCAATCAGCCCCAGCATTTT. It yields the protein CASSQVGGGTGGSGNQPQHF.

This clonotype has just a few counts. V gene TRBV6-5 combines with J gene TRBJ1-1; tentatively, D is TRBD1 (5 bases). The V end lost 1 base, the J end lost 5 bases, and 17 bases lay between the germline ends. The CDR3 totals 16 residues. Per germline, CDR1 MNHEY and CDR2 SVGAGI. The CDR3 DNA reads TGTGCCAGCAGTTACTTTAAGGGGACGATGCGGACTGAAGCTTTCTTT. Its protein product is CASSYFKGTMRTEAFF.

V gene TRBV12-3 or TRBV12-4 combines with J gene TRBJ2-2; perhaps TRBD2 as D (6 bases). Deletions cut 1 base from V and 6 bases from J, with 12 bases between. This CDR3 is 15 amino acids long. Here the CDR3 DNA reads TGTGCCAGCAGTTTAGACGGGGGTAGGCCCGGGGAGCTGTTTTTT. Amino acids: CASSLDGGRPGELFF.

The rearrangement links TRBV20-1 to TRBJ1-1, with a weak D call TRBD1 (6 bases). V was clipped by 5 bases and J by 1 base, with 14 bases between them. In germline, CDR1 is DFQATT, CDR2 SNEGSKA (reference sequence). CDR3 length equals 14 residues. The DNA of the CDR3 is TGCAGTGCTCGATCAGGGGCTTCGAACACTGAAGCTTTCTTT. Amino acids: CSARSGASNTEAFF.